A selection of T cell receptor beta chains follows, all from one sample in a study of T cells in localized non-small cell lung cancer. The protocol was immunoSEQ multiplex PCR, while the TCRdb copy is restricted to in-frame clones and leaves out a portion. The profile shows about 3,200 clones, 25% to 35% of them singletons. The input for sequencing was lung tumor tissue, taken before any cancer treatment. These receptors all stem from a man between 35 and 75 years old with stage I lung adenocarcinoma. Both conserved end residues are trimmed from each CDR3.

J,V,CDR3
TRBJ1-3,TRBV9,ASSRDSGGNTIY
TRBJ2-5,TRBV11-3,ASRSTGSRETQY
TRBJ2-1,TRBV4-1,ASSRAAGLSYNEQF
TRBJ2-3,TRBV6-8,ASGLADGTDTQY
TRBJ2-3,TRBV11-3,ASSLSGTVADTQY
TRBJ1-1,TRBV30,AWTGQIPEAF
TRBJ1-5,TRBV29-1,SVVGDLNQPQH
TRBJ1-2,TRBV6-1,ASSEGEIGYGYT
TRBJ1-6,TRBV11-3,ASSSGQGASSYNSPLH
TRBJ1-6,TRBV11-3,ASSFSAGDSPLH
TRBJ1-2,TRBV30,AWSLPGQGGGYT
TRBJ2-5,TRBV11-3,ASSQKPGTLVGTQY
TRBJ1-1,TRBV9,ASSEQEMNTEAF
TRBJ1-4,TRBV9,ASSGTQRPNEKLF
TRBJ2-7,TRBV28,ASRRATGDLFYEQY
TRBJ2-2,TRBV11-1,ASSLVAGGDTGELF
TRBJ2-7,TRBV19,ASSIQGTVSYEQY
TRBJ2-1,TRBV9,ASSARRQGTWNEQF
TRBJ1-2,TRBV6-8,AISLSGGNYGYT
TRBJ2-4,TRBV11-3,ASSQRAGGRDIQY
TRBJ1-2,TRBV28,ASSSTGVGGYGYT
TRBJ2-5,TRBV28,ASRTQGQETQY
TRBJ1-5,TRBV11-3,ASSHDISNQPQH
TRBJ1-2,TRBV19,ASSSTEMGGYT
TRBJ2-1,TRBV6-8,ASSYDNRGNEQF
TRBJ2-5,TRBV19,ASSIMETQY
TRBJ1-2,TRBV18,ASSRVRGQEGYT
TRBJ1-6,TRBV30,AWSGTVNSPLH
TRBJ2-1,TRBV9,ASSLQGSDEQF
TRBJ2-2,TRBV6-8,ASSPRRDSYTGELF
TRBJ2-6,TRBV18,ASSPSNSGANVLT
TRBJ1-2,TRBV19,ASSREDSPSYGYT
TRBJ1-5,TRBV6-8,ASSSGGHQPQH
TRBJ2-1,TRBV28,ASSWGRGEQF
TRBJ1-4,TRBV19,ASSGPAKILF